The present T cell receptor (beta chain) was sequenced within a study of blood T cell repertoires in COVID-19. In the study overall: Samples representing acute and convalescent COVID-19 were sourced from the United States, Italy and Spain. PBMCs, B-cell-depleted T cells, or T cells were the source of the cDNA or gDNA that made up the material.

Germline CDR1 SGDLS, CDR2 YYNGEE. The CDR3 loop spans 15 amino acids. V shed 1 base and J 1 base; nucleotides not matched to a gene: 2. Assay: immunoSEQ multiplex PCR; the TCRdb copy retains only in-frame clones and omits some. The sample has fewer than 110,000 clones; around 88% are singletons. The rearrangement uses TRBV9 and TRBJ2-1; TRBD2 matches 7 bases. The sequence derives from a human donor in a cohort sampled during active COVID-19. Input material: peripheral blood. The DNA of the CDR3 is TGTGCCAGCAGCGTAAGCGGGGCGTCCTACAATGAGCAGTTCTTC. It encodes CASSVSGASYNEQFF.